These 21 T cell receptor beta chains came from one sample sequenced in a study of blood T cell repertoires in COVID-19. Generated by immunoSEQ multiplex PCR, the TCRdb table keeps only in-frame clones and is missing some. The data contain more than 250,000 clones, under 90% of them singletons. The sequencing sample was made of peripheral blood. These receptors were obtained from a human donor in a cohort sampled during active COVID-19.

The V gene is TRBV7-2, the J gene TRBJ2-4, with D possibly matching TRBD1 (7 bases). The germline V gene has CDR1 SGHTA and CDR2 FQGNSA. The CDR3 extends over 16 amino acids. Trimming pared 5 bases from V and 0 bases from J, leaving 14 bases between. Written as DNA, the CDR3 is TGTGCCAGCAGCCCCGACAGGGAGGTAGCCAAAAACATTCAGTACTTC. Translating gives CASSPDREVAKNIQYF.

V gene TRBV5-1 combines with J gene TRBJ1-1, with D possibly being TRBD1 (6 bases). CDR3 length equals 15 residues. Germline values: CDR1 SGHRS, CDR2 YFSETQ. The V end lost 3 bases, the J end lost 7 bases, and 19 bases lay between the germline ends. The DNA for the CDR3 is TGCGCCAGCAGCTCCCACAGGGTCGGGAAGCGTGAAGCTTTCTTT. Its translation: CASSSHRVGKREAFF.

This clone was detected a few times. The J gene is TRBJ1-3, the V gene TRBV9; 9 bases map to TRBD1. After removal of 0 bases from V and 0 bases from J, the junction contained 13 bases not matched to a gene. The CDR3 runs 20 residues. Looked up from germline, CDR1 is SGDLS and CDR2 is YYNGEE. For the CDR3, the DNA is TGTGCCAGCAGCGTAGCAAACGGGGACAGGGCAGCTATCTCTGGAAACACCATATATTTT. Translated: CASSVANGDRAAISGNTIYF.

This chain connects TRBV28 to TRBJ2-5, with 7 bases identical to TRBD1. CDR1 and CDR2 (germline): MDHEN, SYDVKM. The CDR3 is made up of 15 amino acids. V was clipped by 4 bases and J by 2 bases; unmatched bases: 7. CDR3 sequence reads: CASSWIGTEQETQYF. The CDR3 DNA is TGTGCCAGCAGTTGGATCGGGACAGAACAAGAGACCCAGTACTTC.

Remarks on this clone: A clone one base away is much larger, so this may be a read error. This sequence joins TRBV6-5 and TRBJ1-5; 9 nucleotides align to TRBD1. Trimming at V came to 2 bases and at J to 6 bases, leaving 2 bases not matched to a gene. The CDR3 is made up of 14 amino acids. Germline assignment: CDR1 MNHEY and CDR2 SVGAGI. CDR3 sequence: CASSYGTGSQPQHF. The CDR3 DNA is TGTGCCAGCAGTTACGGGACAGGGAGTCAGCCCCAGCATTTT.

The chain has TRBV2 and TRBJ2-5, with D tentatively TRBD2 (5 bases). V was clipped by 3 bases and J by 0 bases, with 8 bases between them. This CDR3 region has 14 residues. The V gene's germline CDR1 is SNHLY and CDR2 FYNNEI. CDR3 DNA sequence: TGTGCCAGCAGTGATTGGGAGAACCAAGAGACCCAGTACTTC. This encodes CASSDWENQETQYF. Full variable domain (remainder filled in from reference TRBV2 and TRBJ2-5): EPEVTQTPSHQVTQMGQEVILRCVPISNHLYFYWYRQILGQKVEFLVSFYNNEISEKSEIFDDQFSVERPDGSNFTLKIRSTKLEDSAMYFCASSDWENQETQYFGPGTRLLVL.

This chain connects TRBV28 to TRBJ2-3; 9 bases map to TRBD1. The trim removed 6 bases at V and 4 bases at J, leaving 11 bases unmatched. The CDR3 consists of 16 residues. The germline CDR1 and CDR2 sequences are MDHEN and SYDVKM. The CDR3: CASRSPGQGVADTQYF. CDR3 DNA sequence: TGTGCCAGCAGGTCCCCGGGACAGGGTGTCGCAGATACGCAGTATTTT.

Of note for this clone: A read error may produce the germline difference seen at one junction end. The genes are TRBV7-9 and TRBJ2-7; 8 positions match TRBD1. Germline V gives CDR1 SEHNR, CDR2 FQNEAQ (reference sequence). CDR3 length: 16 residues. The CDR3: CASSLVPGQDSHEQYF. CDR3 bases: TGTGCCAGCAGCTTAGTCCCGGGACAGGACTCCCACGAGCAGTACTTC.

V and J are TRBV5-1 and TRBJ2-6; D uncertain. This CDR3 comprises 16 residues. Germline-derived CDR1 and CDR2 are SGHRS and YFSETQ. Trimming removed 2 bases at V and 1 base at J, with 10 bases between. The CDR3 loop reads CASSFSSASGANVLTF. CDR3 bases: TGCGCCAGCAGCTTTTCAAGTGCGTCTGGGGCCAACGTCCTGACTTTC.

The DNA of the CDR3 is TGTGCCAGCAGCTGGAAGGGCGGGAGCACCGGGGAGCTGTTTTTT. This codes for CASSWKGGSTGELFF. The chain is built from TRBV7-3 and TRBJ2-2; 7 nucleotides align to TRBD2. The CDR3 consists of 15 residues. J lost 4 bases, V lost 4 bases, and 6 bases had no gene match. The germline CDR1 and CDR2 sequences are SGHTA and FQGTGA.

The chain links TRBV18 to TRBJ2-1; 7 nucleotides match TRBD2. This CDR3 is 13 amino acids long. Germline CDR1 is KGHSH and CDR2 is LQKENI. The V gene end was trimmed by 2 bases and the J gene end by 6 bases; junction bases not matched to a gene: 1. CDR3 coding DNA: TGTGCCAGCTCACCATCGGGGGGCAATGAGCAGTTCTTC. Encoded protein: CASSPSGGNEQFF.

The J gene is TRBJ1-5, the V gene TRBV6-5, with D perhaps matching TRBD1 (5 bases). CDR3 size: 16 residues. Germline loops: CDR1 MNHEY, CDR2 SVGAGI. Trimming pared 0 bases from V and 2 bases from J, leaving 11 bases between. DNA for the CDR3: TGTGCCAGCAGTTACTCAGGGGCAGGCGGCAATCAGCCCCAGCATTTT. Translating it yields CASSYSGAGGNQPQHF.

The chain couples TRBV3-1 (or the pseudogene TRBV3-2) to TRBJ1-5, with TRBD1 as a possible D gene (5 bases). The CDR3 sequence is 14 residues long. The V and J ends lost 4 bases and 7 bases respectively, with 14 bases between them. The germline gives CDR1 LGHDT, CDR2 YNNKEL (reference sequence). The DNA for the CDR3 is TGTGCCAGCAGCCCTCAGGGATGGATACAGCCCCAGCATTTT. It translates to CASSPQGWIQPQHF.

This clone was found once. The genes are TRBV6-1 and TRBJ2-1; 11 nucleotides align to TRBD2. Germline lookup yields CDR1 MNHNS and CDR2 SASEGT. Trimming took 1 base from V and 0 from J; bases not matched to a gene: 11. The CDR3 has 20 amino acids. DNA of the CDR3: TGTGCCAGCAGTGAAGTGTTAGGACTAGCGGGCCAGAGCTCCTACAATGAGCAGTTCTTC. Its protein is CASSEVLGLAGQSSYNEQFF.

The chain couples TRBV21-1 to TRBJ2-7; TRBD2 reflects the table's D call only, with no check against the DNA. TRBV21-1 constitutes a pseudogene. The CDR3 sequence is 18 residues long. The CDR3 spells CASTPEEAGLNYTYEQYF. Written as DNA, the CDR3 is TGTGCCAGCACCCCGGAAGAAGCGGGACTTAATTACACCTACGAGCAGTACTTC.

J is TRBJ2-3 and V is TRBV7-9; 8 bases map to TRBD1. Germline loops: CDR1 SEHNR, CDR2 FQNEAQ (reference sequence). The junction had 6 bases not matched to a gene; V was cut back by 1 base and J by 3 bases. The CDR3 runs to 16 residues. The chain's CDR3 is CASSLDRQGATDTQYF. The CDR3 DNA sequence: TGTGCCAGCAGCTTAGATAGGCAGGGGGCTACAGATACGCAGTATTTT.

This rearrangement joins TRBV13 to TRBJ1-5; 12 nucleotides agree with TRBD1. Trimming removed 5 bases from V and 4 bases from J; junction bases left unmatched: 9. The CDR3 covers 17 residues. Germline V gene data show CDR1 as PRHDT and CDR2 as FYEKMQ (reference sequence). CDR3 sequence: CASSLRDRGQVNQPQHF. CDR3 in DNA: TGTGCCAGCAGCCTCCGGGACAGGGGGCAGGTGAATCAGCCCCAGCATTTT.

The genes are TRBV11-3 and TRBJ1-2; 8 bases agree with TRBD1. Trimming removed 5 bases from V and 1 base from J; junction bases left unmatched: 12. Germline values: CDR1 SGHNT, CDR2 YENEEA. This CDR3 has 17 residues. CDR3 protein: CASSVRDRRRLNYGYTF. CDR3 sequence (DNA): TGTGCCAGCAGCGTCCGGGACAGGCGACGACTTAACTATGGCTACACCTTC.

V is TRBV5-6 and J is TRBJ1-2, with 9 bases matching TRBD1. Germline-derived CDR1 and CDR2 are SGHDT and YYEEEE. The CDR3 is 14 residues long. The ends lost 4 bases at V and 4 bases at J; junction bases unmatched: 5. The CDR3 nucleotides are TGTGCCAGCAGCGCGGGACAGGGAATCTATGGCTACACCTTC. Its protein is CASSAGQGIYGYTF.

The rearrangement links TRBV7-2 to TRBJ2-2, with D possibly TRBD1 on 6 matching bases. The germline V and J ends were trimmed by 5 bases and 5 bases, with 18 bases remaining between them. Germline CDR1 is SGHTA and CDR2 is FQGNSA. The CDR3 length is 16 residues. The CDR3 region has the DNA TGTGCCAGCAGCGTAATACAGGGTTTTACGACCGGGGAGCTGTTTTTT. It is translated as CASSVIQGFTTGELFF.

This clone was seen a single time. The chain links TRBV7-8 to TRBJ2-5, with TRBD2 identical over 8 bases. CDR3 length equals 15 residues. Germline V gene sequence: CDR1 SGHVS, CDR2 FQNEAQ. V was pared by 5 bases and J by 7 bases, with 12 bases of the junction left unmatched. Here the CDR3 reads CASSAAPRGVGTQYF. The CDR3 coding sequence is TGTGCCAGCAGCGCGGCTCCGCGGGGGGTTGGGACCCAGTACTTC.